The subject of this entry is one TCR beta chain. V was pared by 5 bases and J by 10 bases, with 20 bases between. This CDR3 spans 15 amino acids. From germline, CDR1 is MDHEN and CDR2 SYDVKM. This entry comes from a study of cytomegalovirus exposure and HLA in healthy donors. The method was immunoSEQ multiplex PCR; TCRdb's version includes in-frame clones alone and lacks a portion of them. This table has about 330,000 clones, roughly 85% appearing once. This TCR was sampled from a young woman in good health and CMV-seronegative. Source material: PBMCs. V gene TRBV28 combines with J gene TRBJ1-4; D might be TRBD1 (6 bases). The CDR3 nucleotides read TGTGCCAGCAGTACCGCGGACAGAACAACGGGAAAACTGTTTTTT. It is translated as CASSTADRTTGKLFF.